What follows is one TCR beta chain and its context. Its antigen is still unknown. The sample belongs to a study of T cell repertoires in aging, cancer and after chemotherapy. The wider study: Healthy donor repertoires were recorded over several months to years and showed clear clonal overlap.

Broader study findings: No conclusions about immunological memory after chemotherapy can be drawn from the repertoire data. Healthy donors lost TCR diversity with age mainly through richness, cancer patients through richness and evenness.

This CDR3 has 12 amino acids. CDR1 MNHEY and CDR2 SVGAGI come from the germline V gene. The V and J ends lost 6 bases and 12 bases respectively, with 17 bases between them. A mixed TRB-A/B primer pool amplified rearranged TRB by multiplex touch-down PCR. TCRdb passed the multiplex PCR reads through MiXCR, listing each CDR3 protein once. In the table there are around 10,000 distinct CDR3 sequences, under 50% of which are singletons. Amplification of TCR beta used genomic DNA extracted from peripheral blood. The sequenced material came from blood. This sequence originates from a human donor in good health. V gene TRBV6-5 combines with J gene TRBJ1-1; a possible D gene is TRBD1 (6 bases). The CDR3 nucleotides are TGTGCCAGCAGCTATAACAGGGTAGTGACTTTCTTT. As protein: CASSYNRVVTFF.